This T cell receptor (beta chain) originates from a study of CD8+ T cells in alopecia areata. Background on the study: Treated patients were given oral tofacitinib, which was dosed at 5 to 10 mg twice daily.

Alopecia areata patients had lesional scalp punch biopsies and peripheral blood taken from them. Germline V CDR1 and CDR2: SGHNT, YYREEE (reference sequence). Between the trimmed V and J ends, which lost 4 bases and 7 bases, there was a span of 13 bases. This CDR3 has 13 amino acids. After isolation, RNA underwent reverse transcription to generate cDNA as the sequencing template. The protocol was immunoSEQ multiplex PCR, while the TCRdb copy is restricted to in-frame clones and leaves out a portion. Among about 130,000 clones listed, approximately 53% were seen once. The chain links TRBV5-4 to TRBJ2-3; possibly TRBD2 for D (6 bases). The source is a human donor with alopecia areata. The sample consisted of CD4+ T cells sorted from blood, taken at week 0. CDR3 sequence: CASSQGRENTQYF. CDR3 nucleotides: TGTGCCAGCAGCCAAGGACGGGAGAATACGCAGTATTTT.